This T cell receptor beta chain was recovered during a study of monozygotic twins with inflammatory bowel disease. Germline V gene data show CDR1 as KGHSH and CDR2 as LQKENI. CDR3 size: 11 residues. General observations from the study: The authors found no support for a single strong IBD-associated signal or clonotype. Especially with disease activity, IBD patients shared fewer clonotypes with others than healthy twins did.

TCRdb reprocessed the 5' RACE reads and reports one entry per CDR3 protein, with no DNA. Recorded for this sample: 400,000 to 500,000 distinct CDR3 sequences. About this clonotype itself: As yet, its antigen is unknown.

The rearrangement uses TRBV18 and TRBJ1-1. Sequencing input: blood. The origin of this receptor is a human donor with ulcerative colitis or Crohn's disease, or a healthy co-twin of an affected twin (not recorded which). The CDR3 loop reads CASSPGNEAFF.